These 22 T cell receptor beta chains share one sample of origin, sequenced in a study of T cells in Graves' hyperthyroidism and ophthalmopathy. There were TCR beta CDR3 regions amplified from RNA transcripts. TCR CDR3 underwent first-round RT-PCR with the HTBI primer set. TCRdb re-called the multiplex PCR reads with MiXCR, one entry per CDR3 protein. The repertoire holds nearly 600,000 distinct CDR3 sequences, with around 13% as singletons. Sequencing used blood. These receptors were taken from a woman aged 30 to 39 with Graves' hyperthyroidism that later progressed to Graves' ophthalmopathy.

This clonotype was observed at least ten times. In DNA, the CDR3 is TGTGCCAGTTGGTCTTCGGCAGCGGGAGATACGCAGTATTTT. Its translation: CASWSSAAGDTQYF. This chain connects TRBV28 to TRBJ2-3; D may be TRBD2 (6 bases). The CDR3 runs 14 residues. Germline V gene sequence: CDR1 MDHEN, CDR2 SYDVKM. The V gene lost 9 bases and the J gene lost 5 bases, with 18 bases spanning the gap. Looking up the rest from reference TRBV28 and TRBJ2-3 gives the full variable domain: DVKVTQSSRYLVKRTGEKVFLECVQDMDHENMFWYRQDPGLGLRLIYFSYDVKMKEKGDIPEGYSVSREKKERFSLILESASTNQTSMYLCASWSSAAGDTQYFGPGTRLTVL.

This clonotype appeared many times. The V and J genes are TRBV30 and TRBJ1-1; D remains unclear. The germline V and J ends were trimmed by 1 base and 3 bases, with 0 bases remaining between them. CDR3 length: 10 amino acids. Germline lookup yields CDR1 GTSNPN and CDR2 SVGIG (reference sequence). The CDR3 nucleotides read TGTGCCTGGAGTGACACTGAAGCTTTCTTT. Its translation: CAWSDTEAFF.

This clonotype was observed a few times. J is TRBJ1-2 and V is TRBV12-3 or TRBV12-4; 10 bases are a match to TRBD1. Trimming removed 3 bases from V and 6 bases from J; junction bases left unmatched: 10. This CDR3 contains 16 residues. The CDR3, as DNA: TGTGCCAGCAGTTTTAGCCTCTCAGGGACAGGGGATGGCTACACCTTC. Encoded protein: CASSFSLSGTGDGYTF.

This clonotype was detected ten times or more. The rearrangement uses TRBV27 and TRBJ2-7; D unresolved. The germline V and J ends were trimmed by 0 bases and 3 bases, with 9 bases remaining between them. The CDR3 consists of 14 residues. Per germline, CDR1 MNHEY and CDR2 SMNVEV (reference sequence). In DNA, the CDR3 is TGTGCCAGCAGTTTATCGTCCTTTAGCTACGAGCAGTACTTC. Its protein is CASSLSSFSYEQYF.

This clonotype came up many times. The chain links TRBV12-3 or TRBV12-4 to TRBJ1-1, with no clear D. This CDR3 is built from 12 residues. V lost 6 bases, J lost 8 bases, and 13 bases lay in between. The CDR3 protein is CASRIPGLEAFF. The CDR3 coding sequence is TGTGCCAGCAGAATTCCGGGTTTAGAAGCTTTCTTT.

This clonotype has ten or more counts. The rearrangement joins TRBV24-1 to TRBJ2-2; no clear D. In germline, CDR1 is KGHDR, CDR2 SFDVKD. The CDR3 has 15 residues. Trimming left V 5 bases short and J 4 bases short, with 13 bases between. This CDR3 reads CATSGGGTLTGELFF. For the CDR3, the DNA is TGTGCCACCAGTGGGGGTGGTACTCTCACCGGGGAGCTGTTTTTT.

There are a few counts of this clonotype. The chain carries TRBV10-3 and TRBJ1-1; D remains unclear. Germline loops: CDR1 ENHRY, CDR2 SYGVKD. The CDR3 has 17 residues. V shed 5 bases and J shed 0 bases, with 19 bases lying between them. Here the CDR3 DNA reads TGTGCCATCAGTTTTACTTCGACCGGGGTCCTGAACACTGAAGCTTTCTTT. Encoded protein: CAISFTSTGVLNTEAFF.

The table lists this clonotype with many counts. The chain is built from TRBV3-1 and TRBJ2-1; no clear D gene. The CDR3 has 14 residues. Between the trimmed V and J ends, which lost 0 bases and 4 bases, there was a span of 7 bases. From germline, CDR1 is LGHDT and CDR2 YNNKEL (reference sequence). The CDR3 sequence is CASSQEWSYNEQFF. The CDR3 DNA reads as TGTGCCAGCAGCCAAGAGTGGAGTTACAATGAGCAGTTCTTC.

This clonotype was seen many times. The chain links TRBV5-6 to TRBJ2-3; D is unresolved. The CDR3 is 14 amino acids. Trimming shortened V by 4 bases and J by 6 bases, and 15 bases separated the two germline ends. Looked up from germline, CDR1 is SGHDT and CDR2 is YYEEEE. The CDR3 is CASSKHPEQDTQYF. CDR3 DNA: TGTGCCAGCAGCAAACACCCGGAACAGGATACGCAGTATTTT.

This clonotype has just a few counts. V is TRBV7-2 and J is TRBJ1-1; tentative D call: TRBD1 (5 bases). The CDR3 consists of 15 residues. V gave up 4 bases and J gave up 4 bases, with 16 bases separating them. Looked up from germline, CDR1 is SGHTA and CDR2 is FQGNSA. CDR3: CASSSGGGIGTEAFF. For the CDR3, the DNA is TGTGCCAGCAGCTCGGGTGGGGGGATCGGCACTGAAGCTTTCTTT. Full variable domain (remainder filled in from reference TRBV7-2 and TRBJ1-1): GAGVSQSPSNKVTEKGKDVELRCDPISGHTALYWYRQSLGQGLEFLIYFQGNSAPDKSGLPSDRFSAERTGGSVSTLTIQRTQQEDSAVYLCASSSGGGIGTEAFFGQGTRLTVV.

The table lists this clonotype with many counts. The chain couples TRBV7-2 to TRBJ2-5, with a possible D match to TRBD2 (5 bases). V lost 2 bases and J lost 2, with 15 bases in between. The V gene's germline CDR1 is SGHTA and CDR2 FQGNSA. The CDR3 spans 16 residues. The CDR3 DNA is TGTGCCAGCAGCTTAATTAGGCGACTAAGGCAAGAGACCCAGTACTTC. Amino acid sequence: CASSLIRRLRQETQYF.

This clonotype was counted a few times. The chain links TRBV7-3 to TRBJ2-1; 10 bases fit TRBD2. V gave up 6 bases and J gave up 3 bases; unmatched junction bases: 5. Germline CDR1 SGHTA, CDR2 FQGTGA. CDR3 size: 15 residues. CDR3 amino acids: CASRRTSGIYNEQFF. As DNA, the CDR3 is TGTGCCAGCAGACGGACTAGCGGTATCTACAATGAGCAGTTCTTC.

This clonotype came up a few times. This chain uses TRBV19 with TRBJ2-5; no definite D call. Trimming removed 7 bases from V and 5 bases from J, with 14 bases in between. The germline V gene encodes CDR1 LNHDA and CDR2 SQIVND (reference sequence). The CDR3 has 13 residues. The CDR3 sequence is CASTYGVGETQYF. The CDR3 DNA sequence: TGTGCCAGTACCTACGGAGTAGGGGAGACCCAGTACTTC.

The CDR3 is CASMGRTDIQYF. The CDR3 DNA sequence: TGTGCCAGCATGGGGAGGACAGACATTCAGTACTTC. This chain links TRBV12-3 or TRBV12-4 with TRBJ2-4; D is perhaps TRBD1 or TRBD2 (6 bases each). Trimming stripped 7 bases from V and 8 bases from J, with 12 bases between. The CDR3 contains 12 residues.

The table lists this clonotype with a few counts. This chain links TRBV5-4 with TRBJ2-1; D may be TRBD2 (6 bases). Trimming took 3 bases from V and 0 from J, leaving 13 bases between them. The germline V gene has CDR1 SGHNT and CDR2 YYREEE (reference sequence). This CDR3 region has 16 residues. The CDR3 nucleotides read TGTGCCAGCAGCTCACAAGCGGGTAGCTCCTACAATGAGCAGTTCTTC. Amino acid sequence: CASSSQAGSSYNEQFF.

This clonotype was observed at least ten times. The genes are TRBV12-5 and TRBJ2-5; 9 bases line up with TRBD2. CDR1 is LGHNT and CDR2 is FRNRAP in the germline V gene. The V and J ends lost 6 bases and 5 bases, in that order; junction bases with no gene match: 13. There are 16 residues in the CDR3. The CDR3 loop is CASGPTGVAGVETQYF. The CDR3 nucleotides read TGTGCTAGTGGACCTACAGGGGTAGCGGGAGTCGAGACCCAGTACTTC.

This clonotype appeared many times. This rearrangement joins TRBV6-5 to TRBJ2-5, with D unclear. Germline lookup yields CDR1 MNHEY and CDR2 SVGAGI. The CDR3 spans 12 residues. Trimming took 0 bases from V and 7 from J, leaving 6 bases between them. The CDR3 protein is CASSYSRGTQYF. As DNA, the CDR3 is TGTGCCAGCAGTTACTCGCGCGGGACCCAGTACTTC.

This clonotype was observed many times. The V gene is TRBV12-5, the J gene TRBJ2-6; no clear D gene. Per germline, CDR1 LGHNT and CDR2 FRNRAP. This CDR3 region has 15 residues. The V gene lost 5 bases and the J gene lost 4 bases, with 12 bases spanning the gap. The CDR3 region is CASGPPIGGANVLTF. DNA for the CDR3: TGTGCTAGTGGTCCTCCGATTGGCGGGGCCAACGTCCTGACTTTC.

The V call is TRBV5-4, the J call TRBJ1-6; the D gene is possibly TRBD1 (5 bases). V dropped 3 bases and J dropped 3 bases, with 7 bases sitting between them. The CDR3 has 14 amino acids. Germline V gene data show CDR1 as SGHNT and CDR2 as YYREEE (reference sequence). The CDR3 DNA follows: TGTGCCAGCAGCTGGGGCAGCTATAATTCACCCCTCCACTTT. Residues: CASSWGSYNSPLHF.

This clonotype was observed many times. The CDR3 is CATSRDRREHQPQHF. The CDR3 coding sequence is TGTGCCACCAGCAGAGATCGTAGAGAGCATCAGCCCCAGCATTTT. The chain links TRBV15 to TRBJ1-5; D is ambiguous. There are 15 residues in the CDR3. Germline CDR1 reads LNHNV; CDR2 reads YYDKDF (reference sequence). Trimming removed 0 bases from V and 5 bases from J, with 11 bases in between.

This clonotype was found many times. J is TRBJ2-7 and V is TRBV20-1; 10 bases map to TRBD2. The CDR3 spans 16 residues. Looked up from germline, CDR1 is DFQATT and CDR2 is SNEGSKA (reference sequence). The V segment lost 2 bases and the J segment 0 bases; nucleotides outside the gene matches: 7. DNA of the CDR3: TGCAGTGCTAGATCACCGAGCGGGAGGGTCTCCTACGAGCAGTACTTC. This encodes CSARSPSGRVSYEQYF.

This clonotype was seen repeatedly, ten times or more. The V and J genes are TRBV6-1 and TRBJ2-2, with D hard to call. Germline CDR1 is MNHNS and CDR2 is SASEGT. The CDR3 is 16 residues long. With 7 bases removed from V and 0 bases from J, the gap between germline ends came to 15 bases. CDR3 amino acids: CASIPRSGANTGELFF. In DNA form, the CDR3 reads TGTGCCAGCATACCCAGGTCCGGCGCGAACACCGGGGAGCTGTTTTTT.